This T cell receptor beta chain was captured in a study of blood T cell repertoires in COVID-19 (dated by TCRdb to about 2020). Study-wide context: Samples from collaborators originated in the United States, Italy and Spain and spanned both the acute and convalescent phases of COVID-19. Samples came from the ongoing ImmuneRACE study (first 160 participants) plus 1,254 subjects from 6 global collaborators. Sample metadata almost always included a de-identified subject ID, COVID-19 status, age in years and sex. Subjects who had been exposed to COVID-19, were actively infected with it, or had recovered from it provided the deeply sampled blood TCRbeta repertoires that made up the dataset. The repertoires were released in a freely available public database meant as a resource for research on the immune response to SARS-CoV-2. The prospective study material was composed of cDNA or gDNA derived from T cells, B-cell-depleted T cells, or PBMCs. Where HLA class I and class II types were available, the types were taken from metadata supplied by the sample provider, not from assay-based typing. General conclusions and limits of the study: Clinical and demographic metadata were provided uncurated, with the amount varying by source and participant.

For this clone: Which antigen it targets is not known. No base-level quality is on record; no much larger clone is a single base apart.

Participants in the prospective study were aged 18 to 89 years, lived in 24 United States geographic areas, and enrolled through a virtual design. To assign participants to cohorts, the prospective study relied on clinical history that participants themselves reported in a screening survey and a study questionnaire. ImmuneRACE Cohort 3 recovered participants were defined by two consecutive negative NP/OP PCR tests, healthcare professional clearance, or symptom resolution. In the prospective study, mobile phlebotomists collected whole blood, serum and a nasopharyngeal or oropharyngeal swab from each participant. Prospective study participants could optionally give additional blood draws and questionnaires over an approximately 2-month period. Before DNA extraction, blood samples from the prospective study were shipped at room temperature or frozen. The immunoSEQ Assay, a bias-controlled multiplex PCR, was used to amplify TCRbeta CDR3 regions from genomic DNA. As for the original processing: Nucleated cell counts per sample were estimated from amplification of reference gene primers within the assay. To quantify the absolute abundance of each unique TCRbeta CDR3 rearrangement, sequence reads were collapsed and filtered. Productive Simpson clonality was computed per sample as the square root of Simpson's diversity index over productive rearrangements. Entries here come from immuneACCESS through TCRdb and include only in-frame sequences with V and J called. Some clones fail to appear in such tables; in the studies checked, an unresolved V gene covers under half of the shortfall, and the cause of the remainder is unknown. V, J and clone size derive from that table, while D and trimming were established from the DNA sequence. Here the sample has around 200,000 clones; about 87% occur a single time. 0.95% to 1.5% of the sample rests with the top ten.

Its CDR3 holds 12 amino acids, cysteine through phenylalanine. The DNA shown is the 36-base CDR3, in frame from base 1. Cut back by 1 base and 7 bases, the V and J ends lie 7 bases apart. Via the germline V gene, CDR1 is SGHAT and CDR2 FQNNGV. This sequence originates from a man younger than 45 who had recovered from COVID-19. Rearrangement joined TRBV11-2 to TRBJ1-1; perhaps TRBD1 is the D gene, with 5 bases matching. The source material was PBMCs or T cells enriched from blood (not recorded which). The bases read TGTGCCAGCAGCTTAGTGACAGATGAAGCTTTCTTT. It specifies CASSLVTDEAFF. Extended through the reference TRBV11-2 and TRBJ1-1 proteins, this CDR3 yields the full variable domain: EAGVAQSPRYKIIEKRQSVAFWCNPISGHATLYWYQQILGQGPKLLIQFQNNGVVDDSQLPKDRFSAERLKGVDSTLKIQPAKLEDSAVYLCASSLVTDEAFFGQGTRLTVV.